The clone carrying this TCR beta chain was picked up a small number of times. Its antigen is unknown. The data were obtained in a study of yellow fever vaccine responses in identical twins. TCRdb used MiXCR to reprocess the RT-PCR reads, holding one entry per CDR3 protein. The sample lists about 18,000 distinct CDR3 sequences, about 61% occurring once. Study-level points and caveats: After vaccination, twins' T cell response reportedly seemed partly convergent, partly personalized.

Trimming removed 10 bases from V and 8 bases from J; junction bases left unmatched: 7. This CDR3 contains 12 residues. The germline V gene encodes CDR1 SNHLY and CDR2 FYNNEI. The TCR was taken from a young woman who received the yellow fever vaccine. The sequences come from T cells from blood (PBMCs), unsorted or a sorted subset (not recorded which), collected before or after yellow fever vaccination (not recorded which). J is TRBJ1-4 and V is TRBV2; 7 bases are shared with TRBD1. The CDR3 coding sequence is TGTGCCACCCGACAGGGACAGGAAAAACTGTTTTTT. It codes for CATRQGQEKLFF.